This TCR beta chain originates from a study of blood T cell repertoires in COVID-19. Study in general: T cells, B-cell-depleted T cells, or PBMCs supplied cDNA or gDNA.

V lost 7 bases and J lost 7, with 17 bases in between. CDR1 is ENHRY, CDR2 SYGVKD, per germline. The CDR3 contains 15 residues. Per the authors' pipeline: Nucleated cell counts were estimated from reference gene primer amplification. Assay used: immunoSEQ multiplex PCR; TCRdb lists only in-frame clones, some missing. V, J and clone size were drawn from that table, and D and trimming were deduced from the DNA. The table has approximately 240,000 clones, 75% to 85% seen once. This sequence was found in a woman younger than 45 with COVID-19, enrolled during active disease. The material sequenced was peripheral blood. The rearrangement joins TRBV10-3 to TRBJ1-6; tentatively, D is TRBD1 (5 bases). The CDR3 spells CAINGGVGENSPLHF. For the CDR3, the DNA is TGTGCCATCAACGGAGGGGTTGGGGAAAATTCACCCCTCCACTTT.